The 18 T cell receptor beta chains given below trace back to one sample, sequenced in a study of T cells in Graves' hyperthyroidism and ophthalmopathy. Template material for amplifying TCR beta CDR3 regions consisted of RNA transcripts. An initial round of RT-PCR targeting the TCR CDR3 relied on the HTBI primer set. TCRdb used MiXCR to reprocess the multiplex PCR reads, holding one entry per CDR3 protein. Of about 410,000 distinct CDR3 sequences listed, about 15% are singletons. The source material was blood. These receptors were obtained from a woman aged 25 to 39 with Graves' ophthalmopathy.

This clonotype was counted ten times or more. This sequence joins TRBV27 and TRBJ2-1; 7 nucleotides match TRBD1. From germline, CDR1 is MNHEY and CDR2 SMNVEV (reference sequence). Trimming removed 3 bases from V and 3 bases from J; junction bases left unmatched: 2. This CDR3 has 14 amino acids. DNA of the CDR3: TGTGCCAGCAGTTTGGGGACAGTCTACAATGAGCAGTTCTTC. This codes for CASSLGTVYNEQFF.

Note on this clonotype: Germline is not matched at one junction end, which may reflect a read error. This sequence joins TRBV19 and TRBJ1-5; 8 nucleotides align to TRBD1. This CDR3 has 15 amino acids. Germline CDR1 LNHDA, CDR2 SQIVND (reference sequence). CDR3 loop: CASSGGQVDNQPRHF. CDR3 nucleotides: TGTGCCAGTAGCGGGGGACAGGTTGACAATCAGCCCCGGCATTTT.

This clonotype was recorded many times. The gene calls are TRBV3-1 and TRBJ2-1, with D maybe TRBD1 (5 bases). Trimming stripped 6 bases from V and 4 bases from J, with 31 bases between. This CDR3 spans 20 amino acids. The germline V gene encodes CDR1 LGHDT and CDR2 YNNKEL (reference sequence). Written as DNA, the CDR3 is TGTGCCAGCAGTCAATTCCAATCCCTGTGGGCAGAACAGGTGTACAATGAGCAGTTCTTC. Translating it yields CASSQFQSLWAEQVYNEQFF.

The rearrangement joins TRBV20-1 to TRBJ2-2; perhaps TRBD2 as D (5 bases). Germline loops: CDR1 DFQATT, CDR2 SNEGSKA (reference sequence). The V gene lost 3 bases and the J gene lost 6 bases, with 8 bases spanning the gap. The CDR3 is made up of 12 amino acids. The CDR3 DNA is TGCAGTGCTAGTACGAGGGCCGGGGAGCTGTTTTTT. Protein sequence: CSASTRAGELFF.

This clonotype came up many times. The chain joins TRBV6-5 to TRBJ1-1; TRBD1 agrees at 7 bases. CDR1 is MNHEY, CDR2 SVGAGI, per germline. CDR3 length equals 19 residues. The junction had 15 bases not matched to a gene; V was cut back by 2 bases and J by 0 bases. CDR3 nucleotide sequence: TGTGCCAGCAGTTACGGGGGGGGACAGCCAGGTCTGATGAACACTGAAGCTTTCTTT. As protein: CASSYGGGQPGLMNTEAFF.

The chain employs TRBV28 and TRBJ2-5; 12 nucleotides align to TRBD1. V shed 4 bases and J 4 bases; nucleotides not matched to a gene: 7. CDR1 MDHEN and CDR2 SYDVKM come from the germline V gene. This CDR3 is built from 16 residues. The CDR3 DNA reads as TGTGCCAGCAGTTCATCGGGACAGGGGGCCGGAGAGACCCAGTACTTC. Translation gives CASSSSGQGAGETQYF.

This clonotype was detected many times. The chain recombines TRBV14 with TRBJ2-7; 8 bases line up with TRBD1. This CDR3 comprises 15 residues. Germline V gives CDR1 SGHDN, CDR2 FVKESK. Trimming at V came to 4 bases and at J to 5 bases, leaving 10 bases not matched to a gene. The CDR3 DNA is TGTGCCAGCAGCCCGAAGGACAGGGCGGGCCACGAGCAGTACTTC. Translating it yields CASSPKDRAGHEQYF.

This clonotype has a count of ten or more. The chain carries TRBV20-1 and TRBJ2-1; D is possibly TRBD2 (5 bases). Germline V CDR1 and CDR2: DFQATT, SNEGSKA (reference sequence). The CDR3 is made up of 12 amino acids. Trimming cost V 4 bases and J 8 bases, with 12 bases left between them. In DNA form, the CDR3 reads TGCAGTGCTAAGGCGGGCTTTGATGAGCAGTTCTTC. Its protein is CSAKAGFDEQFF.

Concerning this clonotype itself: Possible read error: a much larger clone is one base away. The chain links TRBV7-9 to TRBJ2-7; TRBD1 agrees at 7 bases. CDR1 is SEHNR and CDR2 is FQNEAQ in the germline V gene (reference sequence). The CDR3 length is 14 residues. The CDR3 region is CASSRLGQVYERYF. The DNA for the CDR3 is TGTGCCAGCAGCAGACTCGGACAGGTCTACGAGCGGTACTTC.

This clonotype was detected many times. The chain uses TRBV27 and TRBJ1-1, with D possibly matching TRBD1 (5 bases). CDR3 size: 13 residues. The germline V gene encodes CDR1 MNHEY and CDR2 SMNVEV (reference sequence). Deletions cut 2 bases from V and 4 bases from J, with 8 bases between. CDR3 nucleotides: TGTGCCAGCAGTTTAATGAGGGGCACTGAAGCTTTCTTT. This encodes CASSLMRGTEAFF.

The rearrangement links TRBV20-1 to TRBJ1-4; D gene uncertain. The CDR3 length is 12 residues. V dropped 2 bases and J dropped 8 bases, with 9 bases sitting between them. Germline V gives CDR1 DFQATT, CDR2 SNEGSKA (reference sequence). CDR3 region: CSARTAGEKLFF. CDR3 nucleotides: TGCAGTGCTAGAACAGCTGGGGAAAAACTGTTTTTT.

The chain employs TRBV6-5 and TRBJ1-2, with D unresolved. The V and J ends lost 2 bases and 0 bases respectively, with 7 bases between them. CDR1 is MNHEY and CDR2 is SVGAGI in the germline V gene. This CDR3 contains 14 residues. The CDR3 reads CASSYESANYGYTF. In DNA form, the CDR3 reads TGTGCCAGCAGTTACGAATCCGCTAACTATGGCTACACCTTC.

Ten or more counts support this clonotype. The rearrangement uses TRBV29-1 and TRBJ1-5; 7 nucleotides match TRBD1. The CDR3 has 13 residues. Germline V lookup: CDR1 SQVTM, CDR2 ANQGSEA. J lost 0 bases, V lost 6 bases, and 2 bases had no gene match. This CDR3 reads CSVGQNSNQPQHF. As DNA, the CDR3 is TGCAGCGTGGGACAGAATAGCAATCAGCCCCAGCATTTT.

About this clonotype: Just one base apart from a much larger clone, this may be a read error. The CDR3 does not end in the conserved phenylalanine or tryptophan, so this is likely a read error. The chain has TRBV30 and TRBJ2-5; D might be TRBD2 (6 bases). The CDR3 totals 13 residues. Germline V CDR1 and CDR2: GTSNPN, SVGIG (reference sequence). V dropped 5 bases and J dropped 4 bases, with 14 bases sitting between them. CDR3 DNA: TGTGCCTGGGGGGCTGTGGGGGGAGAGACCCAGTACCTC. Residues: CAWGAVGGETQYL.

As DNA, the CDR3 is TGCAGCGTTTTTGTAACGTCGGACCTGGAAGAGACCCAGTACTTC. It is translated as CSVFVTSDLEETQYF. V usage is TRBV29-1 and J usage is TRBJ2-5, with D uncertain. Germline assignment: CDR1 SQVTM and CDR2 ANQGSEA. The CDR3 is made up of 15 amino acids. Trimming left V 5 bases short and J 3 bases short, with 19 bases between. The full variable domain, with the rest looked up from reference TRBV29-1 and TRBJ2-5, is SAVISQKPSRDICQRGTSLTIQCQVDSQVTMMFWYRQQPGQSLTLIATANQGSEATYESGFVIDKFPISRPNLTFSTLTVSNMSPEDSSIYLCSVFVTSDLEETQYFGPGTRLLVL.

The chain joins TRBV10-3 to TRBJ2-3; tentatively, D is TRBD1 (6 bases). The CDR3 is 14 amino acids. Looked up from germline, CDR1 is ENHRY and CDR2 is SYGVKD. V shed 5 bases and J shed 1 base, with 10 bases lying between them. CDR3 sequence (DNA): TGTGCCATCAGTCGGTCAGGGGGCACAGATACGCAGTATTTT. This translates into CAISRSGGTDTQYF.

There are a few counts of this clonotype. V gene TRBV7-9 combines with J gene TRBJ1-4; maybe TRBD1 (6 bases). The CDR3 extends over 14 amino acids. Germline lookup yields CDR1 SEHNR and CDR2 FQNEAQ (reference sequence). V lost 4 bases and J 3 bases, leaving 9 bases between the germline ends. The CDR3 region is CASSSQGANEKLFF. CDR3 nucleotides: TGTGCCAGCAGCTCACAGGGCGCTAATGAAAAACTGTTTTTT.

In regard to this clonotype: Since a much larger clone is just one base distant, this may be a read error. The chain recombines TRBV6-2 or TRBV6-3 with TRBJ2-1; 12 positions agree with TRBD2. There are 15 residues in the CDR3. Germline V lookup: CDR1 MNHEY, CDR2 SVGEGT. The CDR3 DNA reads as TGTGCCAGCAGTGACTCTAGCGGGGGGGTGTATGAGCAGTTCTTC. Translation: CASSDSSGGVYEQFF.